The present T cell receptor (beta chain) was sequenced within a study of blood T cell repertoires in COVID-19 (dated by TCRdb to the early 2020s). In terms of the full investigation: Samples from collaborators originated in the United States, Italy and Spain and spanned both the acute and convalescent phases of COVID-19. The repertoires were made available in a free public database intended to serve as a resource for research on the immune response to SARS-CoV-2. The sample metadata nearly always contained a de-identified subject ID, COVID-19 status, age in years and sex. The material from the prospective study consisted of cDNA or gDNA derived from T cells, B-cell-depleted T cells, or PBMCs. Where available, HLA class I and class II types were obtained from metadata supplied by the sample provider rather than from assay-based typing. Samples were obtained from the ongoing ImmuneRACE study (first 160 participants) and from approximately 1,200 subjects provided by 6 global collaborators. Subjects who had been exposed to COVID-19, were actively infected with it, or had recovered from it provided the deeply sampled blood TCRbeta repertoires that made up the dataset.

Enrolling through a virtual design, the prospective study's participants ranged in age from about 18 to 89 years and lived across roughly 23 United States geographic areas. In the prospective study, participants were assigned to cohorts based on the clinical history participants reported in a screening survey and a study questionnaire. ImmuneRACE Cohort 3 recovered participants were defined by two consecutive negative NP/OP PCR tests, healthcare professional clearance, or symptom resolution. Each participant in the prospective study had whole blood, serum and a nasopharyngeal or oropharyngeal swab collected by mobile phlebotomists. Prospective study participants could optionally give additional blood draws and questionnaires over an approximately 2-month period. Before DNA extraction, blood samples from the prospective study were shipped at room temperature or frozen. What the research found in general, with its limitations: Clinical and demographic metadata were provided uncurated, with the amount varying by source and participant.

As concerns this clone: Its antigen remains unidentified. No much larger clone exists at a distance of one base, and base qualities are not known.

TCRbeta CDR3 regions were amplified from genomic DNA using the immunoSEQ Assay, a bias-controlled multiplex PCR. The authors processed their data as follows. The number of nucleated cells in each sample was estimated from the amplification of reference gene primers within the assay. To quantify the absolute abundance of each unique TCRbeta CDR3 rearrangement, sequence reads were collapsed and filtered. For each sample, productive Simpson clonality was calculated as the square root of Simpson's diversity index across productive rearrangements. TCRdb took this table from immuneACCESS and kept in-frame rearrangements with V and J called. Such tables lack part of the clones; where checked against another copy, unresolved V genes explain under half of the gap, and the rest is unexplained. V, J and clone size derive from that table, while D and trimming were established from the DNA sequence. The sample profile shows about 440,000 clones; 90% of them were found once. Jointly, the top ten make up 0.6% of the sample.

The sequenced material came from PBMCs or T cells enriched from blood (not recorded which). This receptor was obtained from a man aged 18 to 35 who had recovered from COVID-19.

The bases read TGTGCCAGCAGTGACAGGTCGGAGACCCAGTACTTC. Its translation reads: CASSDRSETQYF. This chain joins TRBV2 to TRBJ2-5; confidence is insufficient to name the D gene. CDR1 SNHLY and CDR2 FYNNEI were looked up in the germline V gene. The CDR3 numbers 12 residues from cysteine through phenylalanine. Here the CDR3 DNA is all that survives: 36 bases in frame from base 1. Trimming at the junction amounts to 3 bases on V and 5 bases on J, and the germline ends lie 7 bases apart.